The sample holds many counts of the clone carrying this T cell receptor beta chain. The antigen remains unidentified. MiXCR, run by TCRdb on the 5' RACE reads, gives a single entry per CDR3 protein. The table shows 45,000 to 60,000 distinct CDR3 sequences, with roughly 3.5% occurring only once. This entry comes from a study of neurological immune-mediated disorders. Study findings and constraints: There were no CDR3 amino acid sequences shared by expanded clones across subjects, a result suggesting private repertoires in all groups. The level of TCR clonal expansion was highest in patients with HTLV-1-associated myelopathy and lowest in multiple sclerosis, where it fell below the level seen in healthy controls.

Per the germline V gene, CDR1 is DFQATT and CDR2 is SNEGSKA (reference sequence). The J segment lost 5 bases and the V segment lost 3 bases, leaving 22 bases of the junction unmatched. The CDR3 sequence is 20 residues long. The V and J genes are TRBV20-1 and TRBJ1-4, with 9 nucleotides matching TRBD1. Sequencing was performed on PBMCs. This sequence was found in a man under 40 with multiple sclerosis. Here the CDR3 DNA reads TGCAGTGCTAGGGCGGGAACCGAGACAGGGGGGCGGTTACGAAATGAAAAACTGTTTTTT. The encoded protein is CSARAGTETGGRLRNEKLFF.